Described below is a single TCR beta chain sequence and its context. The antigen remains undetermined. An end of the junction does not agree with germline; a read error may underlie this. The PCR made use of 60 Vbeta and 13 Jbeta primers. Method: immunoSEQ multiplex PCR; TCRdb's copy keeps in-frame clones and lacks some. The sample shows 110,000 to 150,000 clones, 75% of them seen only once. The sample originates from a study of cytomegalovirus exposure and HLA in healthy donors. Whole-study findings and limits: There were some public TCRs occurring in many donors, but most TCR sequences were rare.

The sequence derives from a man aged 25-40 years in good health and CMV-seronegative. Sequencing was performed on PBMCs.

The CDR3 protein is CASSLRQGKNSQYF. CDR3 DNA: TGTGCCAGCAGCTTAAGACAGGGGAAAAACAGTCAGTACTTC. The gene calls are TRBV5-6 and TRBJ2-4; 8 bases align to TRBD1. Per the germline V gene, CDR1 is SGHDT and CDR2 is YYEEEE. This CDR3 is 14 amino acids long.